The rows below give T cell receptor beta chains drawn from one sample of a study of OX40 agonist ivuxolimab in advanced cancers. Measured with immunoSEQ multiplex PCR; TCRdb has only the in-frame clones, and not every one. The data contain 34,000 or so clones, 70% to 80% of them seen just once; the ten biggest clones take up about a tenth. Source: CD4+ or CD8+ T cells sorted from blood, taken in a trial of the OX40 agonist ivuxolimab. All receptors come from an adult with an advanced solid tumor such as melanoma, head and neck, liver or kidney cancer. The CDR3 runs from the conserved cysteine through the conserved F or W. The D gene is left open where the match is weak. Size tells how often a clone was seen (once, few, many) or the class of an expanded clone, and some rows leave it out.

V gene	clone size	J gene	D gene	CDR3 protein	CDR3 DNA
TRBV6-5	-	TRBJ2-7	TRBD1	CASSYSDRGSSYEQYF	TGTGCCAGCAGTTACTCAGACAGGGGAAGCTCCTACGAGCAGTACTTC
TRBV30	once	TRBJ2-6	-	CAWSHHFGANVLTF	TGTGCCTGGAGTCACCACTTTGGGGCCAACGTCCTGACTTTC
TRBV9	-	TRBJ2-5	TRBD1	CASSEAGTGIRETQYF	TGTGCCAGCAGCGAGGCCGGGACAGGAATACGAGAGACCCAGTACTTC
TRBV10-1	-	TRBJ1-1	-	CASSGSGIRGPEAFF	TGCGCCAGCAGTGGCAGCGGGATACGAGGCCCTGAAGCTTTCTTT
TRBV5-4	-	TRBJ1-6	-	CASRVPLSPLHF	TGTGCCAGCAGGGTACCCCTCTCACCCCTCCACTTT
TRBV29-1	-	TRBJ1-2	TRBD1	CSAVVRDRGGGGYTF	TGCAGCGCCGTTGTAAGGGACAGGGGCGGGGGAGGCTACACCTTC
TRBV7-2	-	TRBJ2-3	TRBD1	CASSPRDSITDTQYF	TGTGCCAGCAGCCCCCGGGACAGCATCACAGATACGCAGTATTTT
TRBV29-1	once	TRBJ2-3	-	CSVAVSTDTQYF	TGCAGCGTTGCAGTTAGCACAGATACGCAGTATTTT
TRBV25-1	-	TRBJ2-5	TRBD1	CASSVPPGQGQETQYF	TGTGCCAGCAGTGTACCACCGGGACAGGGCCAAGAGACCCAGTACTTC
TRBV6-4	-	TRBJ1-2	TRBD1	CASRGTGGYGYTF	TGTGCCAGCAGGGGGACAGGGGGCTATGGCTACACCTTC
TRBV27	once	TRBJ2-1	TRBD2	CASSLLAGVRLDEQFF	TGTGCCAGCAGTTTATTAGCGGGGGTCCGTCTGGATGAGCAGTTCTTC
TRBV19	few	TRBJ1-1	TRBD1	CASNRDRGYTEAFF	TGTGCCAGTAACAGGGACAGGGGTTACACTGAAGCTTTCTTT
TRBV30	-	TRBJ1-3	-	CAWTASSSGNTIYF	TGTGCCTGGACGGCTTCGAGCTCTGGAAACACCATATATTTT
TRBV5-1	-	TRBJ2-2	-	CASSYMGTGELFF	TGCGCCAGCAGTTACATGGGTACCGGGGAGCTGTTTTTT
TRBV7-8	-	TRBJ2-7	-	CASSHPGNSYEQYF	TGTGCCAGCAGCCACCCAGGGAACTCCTACGAGCAGTACTTC
TRBV11-2	-	TRBJ1-4	-	CASSLVGAANEKLFF	TGTGCCAGCAGCTTGGTGGGGGCGGCTAATGAAAAACTGTTTTTT
TRBV29-1	-	TRBJ2-7	-	CSVTRSSYEQYF	TGCAGCGTTACCAGGAGCTCCTACGAGCAGTACTTC
TRBV19	-	TRBJ2-3	TRBD2	CASSIGAGAPDTQYF	TGTGCCAGTAGTATTGGAGCGGGGGCCCCAGATACGCAGTATTTT
TRBV6-5	few	TRBJ2-2	-	CASSYSLATGTGELFF	TGTGCCAGCAGTTACTCTTTGGCGACGGGCACCGGGGAGCTGTTTTTT
TRBV27	-	TRBJ1-5	-	CASRPLRAGGSNQPQHF	TGTGCCAGCAGACCACTTCGGGCTGGGGGGAGCAATCAGCCCCAGCATTTT
TRBV7-9	-	TRBJ1-2	-	CASSPLGLNPYNYGYTF	TGTGCCAGCAGCCCTTTGGGACTGAACCCTTATAACTATGGCTACACCTTC
TRBV28	-	TRBJ2-7	TRBD1	CASSPPGQPPQQYF	TGTGCCAGCAGCCCTCCGGGACAGCCCCCCCAGCAGTACTTC
TRBV5-1	-	TRBJ2-3	TRBD1	CASSQVGTGATDTQYF	TGCGCCAGCAGCCAAGTTGGGACAGGGGCCACAGATACGCAGTATTTT
TRBV5-1	-	TRBJ2-7	-	CASSLRQGPYEQYF	TGCGCCAGCAGCTTGCGGCAGGGCCCCTACGAGCAGTACTTC
TRBV9	-	TRBJ2-7	-	CASSPSVVGSYEQYF	TGTGCCAGCAGCCCCTCGGTGGTCGGCTCCTACGAGCAGTACTTC
TRBV7-9	-	TRBJ1-1	-	CASSVGSGRGRGTEAFF	TGTGCCAGCAGCGTCGGGTCGGGCAGGGGTCGGGGTACTGAAGCTTTCTTT
TRBV9	few	TRBJ2-3	-	CASSAGTSTSTDTQYF	TGTGCCAGCAGCGCCGGGACTTCCACCAGCACAGATACGCAGTATTTT
TRBV6-6	-	TRBJ2-1	TRBD2	CASSWVGGANEQFF	TGTGCCAGCAGTTGGGTCGGGGGGGCAAATGAGCAGTTCTTC
TRBV10-2	-	TRBJ1-2	-	CASSLPGKRYGYTF	TGCGCCAGCAGTCTACCGGGGAAGAGGTATGGCTACACCTTC
TRBV27	few	TRBJ2-7	-	CASSLSGRNSYEQYF	TGTGCCAGCAGTTTATCGGGACGGAATTCTTACGAGCAGTACTTC
TRBV18	-	TRBJ1-1	TRBD1	CASSPRTGITEAFF	TGTGCCAGCTCACCTCGGACAGGGATAACTGAAGCTTTCTTT
TRBV15	few	TRBJ2-5	-	CATSRARGETQYF	TGTGCCACCAGCAGAGCCAGGGGAGAGACCCAGTACTTC